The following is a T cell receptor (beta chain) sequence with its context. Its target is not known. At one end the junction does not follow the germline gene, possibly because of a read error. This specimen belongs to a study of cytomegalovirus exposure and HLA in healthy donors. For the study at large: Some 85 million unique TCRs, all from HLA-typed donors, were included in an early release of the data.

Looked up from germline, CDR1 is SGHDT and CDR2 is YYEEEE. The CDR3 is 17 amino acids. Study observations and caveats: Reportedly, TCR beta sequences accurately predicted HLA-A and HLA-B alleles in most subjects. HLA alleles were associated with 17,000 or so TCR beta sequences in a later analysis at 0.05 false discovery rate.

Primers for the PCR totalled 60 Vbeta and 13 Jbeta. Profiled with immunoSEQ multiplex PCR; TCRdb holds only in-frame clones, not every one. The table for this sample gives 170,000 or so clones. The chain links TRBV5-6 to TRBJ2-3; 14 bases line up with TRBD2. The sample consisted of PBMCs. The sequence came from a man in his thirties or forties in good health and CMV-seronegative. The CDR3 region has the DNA TGTGCCAGCAGCCTCTTTGGGACTAGCGGGAGCAAAGATACGCAGTATTTT. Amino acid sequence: CASSLFGTSGSKDTQYF.